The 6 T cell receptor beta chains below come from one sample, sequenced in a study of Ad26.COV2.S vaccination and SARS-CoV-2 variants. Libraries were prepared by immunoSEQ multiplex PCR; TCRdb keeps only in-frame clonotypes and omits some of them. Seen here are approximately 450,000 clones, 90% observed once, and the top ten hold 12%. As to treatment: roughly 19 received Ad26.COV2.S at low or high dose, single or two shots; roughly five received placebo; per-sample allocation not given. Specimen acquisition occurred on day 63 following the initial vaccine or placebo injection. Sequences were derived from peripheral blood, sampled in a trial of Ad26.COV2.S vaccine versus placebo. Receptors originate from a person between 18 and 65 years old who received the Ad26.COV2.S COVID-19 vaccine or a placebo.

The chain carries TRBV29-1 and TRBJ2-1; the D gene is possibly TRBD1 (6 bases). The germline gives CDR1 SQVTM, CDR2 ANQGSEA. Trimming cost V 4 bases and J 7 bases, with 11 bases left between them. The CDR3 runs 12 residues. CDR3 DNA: TGCAGCGTTGCCAAAGGGGGTAATGAGCAGTTCTTC. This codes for CSVAKGGNEQFF.

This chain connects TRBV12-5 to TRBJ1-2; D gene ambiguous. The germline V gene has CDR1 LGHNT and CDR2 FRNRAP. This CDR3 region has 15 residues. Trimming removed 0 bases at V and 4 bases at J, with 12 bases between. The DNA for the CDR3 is TGTGCTAGTGGTTTGGTATCCGGCGGTGCCTATGGCTACACCTTC. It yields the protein CASGLVSGGAYGYTF.

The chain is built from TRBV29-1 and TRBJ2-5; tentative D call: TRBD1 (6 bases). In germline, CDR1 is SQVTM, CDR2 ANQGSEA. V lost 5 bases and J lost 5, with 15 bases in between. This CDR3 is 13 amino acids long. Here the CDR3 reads CSVSAVGAETQYF. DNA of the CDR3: TGCAGCGTTTCCGCCGTGGGGGCGGAGACCCAGTACTTC.

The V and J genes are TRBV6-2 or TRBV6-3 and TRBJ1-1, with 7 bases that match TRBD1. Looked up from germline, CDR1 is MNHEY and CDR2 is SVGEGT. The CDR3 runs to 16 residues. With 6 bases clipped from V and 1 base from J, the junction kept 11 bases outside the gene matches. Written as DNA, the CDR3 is TGTGCCAGCAGCCTCTACAGGGGCAGGTCGAACACTGAAGCTTTCTTT. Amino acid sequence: CASSLYRGRSNTEAFF.

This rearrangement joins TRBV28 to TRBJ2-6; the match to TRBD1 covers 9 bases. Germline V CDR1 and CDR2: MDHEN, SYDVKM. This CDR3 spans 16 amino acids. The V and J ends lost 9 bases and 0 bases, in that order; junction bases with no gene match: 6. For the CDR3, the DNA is TGTGCCAGTTCGACAGGGGGATTCTCTGGGGCCAACGTCCTGACTTTC. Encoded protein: CASSTGGFSGANVLTF.

The CDR3 DNA reads as TGTGCCAGTAGTATTTGGCAGTTCGAGTATGGCTACACCTTC. It translates to CASSIWQFEYGYTF. This chain connects TRBV19 to TRBJ1-2; no firm D call. CDR1 and CDR2 (germline): LNHDA, SQIVND (reference sequence). This CDR3 spans 14 amino acids. V shed 3 bases and J shed 5 bases, with 13 bases lying between them.